Listed below are T cell receptor beta chains from one sample, sequenced in a study of blood T cell repertoires in COVID-19. Only in-frame clones appear in the TCRdb table, and some are missing; sequencing was by immunoSEQ multiplex PCR. The profile shows 350,000 to 400,000 clones, 87% of them singletons. Sequences were obtained from PBMCs or T cells enriched from blood (not recorded which). These receptors came from a middle-aged man in a cohort exposed to, infected with or recovered from COVID-19 (not recorded which). CDR3s include the opening cysteine and the closing phenylalanine or tryptophan. A D gene is named only where the DNA matches it firmly. Clone size, where shown, is once, few, many, or a class for clones that have expanded.

>TRBJ1-1|TRBV18|TRBD1|NA
CASSPSGTGGIPEAFF
TGTGCCAGCTCACCTTCCGGGACAGGCGGGATCCCTGAAGCTTTCTTT
>TRBJ2-1|TRBV9|TRBD2|NA
CASSVGLASYNEQFF
TGTGCCAGCAGCGTGGGACTAGCTTCCTACAATGAGCAGTTCTTC
>TRBJ2-1|TRBV28|TRBD2|NA
CASLRFSGSRNEQFF
TGTGCCAGCCTTCGTTTTAGCGGGAGTAGAAATGAGCAGTTCTTC
>TRBJ2-7|TRBV5-5|NA|NA
CASSLQNEQYF
TGTGCCAGCAGCTTGCAAAACGAGCAGTACTTC
>TRBJ2-1|TRBV5-1|NA|NA
CASSLVHSSYNEQFF
TGCGCCAGCAGCTTGGTACACAGCTCCTACAATGAGCAGTTCTTC
>TRBJ1-6|TRBV11-2|NA|NA
CASSLGGGSPLHF
TGTGCCAGCAGCTTAGGAGGGGGTTCACCCCTCCACTTT
>TRBJ2-7|TRBV5-1|NA|few
CASADINSYEQYF
TGCGCCTCGGCAGACATTAACTCCTACGAGCAGTACTTC
>TRBJ2-7|TRBV24-1|TRBD1|NA
CATSDSGQGSSYEQYF
TGTGCCACCAGTGATTCCGGACAGGGGAGCTCCTACGAGCAGTACTTC
>TRBJ1-2|TRBV27|NA|NA
CASSLSMGAPGYTF
TGTGCCAGCAGTTTATCGATGGGGGCGCCTGGCTACACCTTC
>TRBJ2-7|TRBV3-1/TRBV3-2|NA|NA
CASSRSRGEQYF
TGTGCCAGCAGCCGATCCAGGGGCGAGCAGTACTTC
>TRBJ1-2|TRBV6-5|TRBD1|few
CASSYSGTGGFGYTF
TGTGCCAGCAGTTACTCGGGGACAGGGGGCTTCGGCTACACCTTC
>TRBJ2-1|TRBV5-1|TRBD2|NA
CASSLGAGELNEQFF
TGCGCCAGCAGCTTGGGGGCGGGAGAGCTCAATGAGCAGTTCTTC
>TRBJ1-2|TRBV13|TRBD1|NA
CASRATGGNYGYTF
TGTGCCAGCAGAGCTACAGGGGGCAACTATGGCTACACCTTC
>TRBJ2-3|TRBV14|NA|NA
CASSQDTAGLDTQYF
TGTGCCAGCAGCCAAGATACCGCAGGGTTGGATACGCAGTATTTT
>TRBJ1-1|TRBV19|NA|NA
CASSRLRDNTEAFF
TGTGCCAGTAGTAGGCTCCGGGATAACACTGAAGCTTTCTTT
>TRBJ1-5|TRBV10-1|TRBD1|NA
CASSETEFYYRQGSNQPQHF
TGCGCCAGCAGTGAGACCGAATTTTATTATCGACAGGGAAGCAATCAGCCCCAGCATTTT
>TRBJ2-1|TRBV6-6|TRBD2|few
CASRKSASGRDEQFF
TGTGCCAGCAGGAAATCGGCTAGCGGGAGGGATGAGCAGTTCTTC
>TRBJ2-3|TRBV27|NA|NA
CASSLSRADTQYF
TGTGCCAGCAGTTTATCACGGGCAGATACGCAGTATTTT
>TRBJ2-7|TRBV6-5|NA|NA
CASGGGLSYSYEQYF
TGTGCCAGCGGGGGGGGGCTCTCGTACTCCTACGAGCAGTACTTC
>TRBJ2-3|TRBV3-1/TRBV3-2|TRBD2|once
CASSRTSGRGASTDTQYF
TGTGCCAGCAGCCGCACTAGCGGGAGGGGGGCTTCCACAGATACGCAGTATTTT
>TRBJ1-1|TRBV29-1|TRBD1|once
CSDLDRGETEAFF
TGCAGCGACCTCGACAGGGGAGAGACTGAAGCTTTCTTT
>TRBJ2-2|TRBV18|TRBD1|NA
CASSPPDRRMGELFF
TGTGCCAGCTCACCACCGGACAGGCGAATGGGGGAGCTGTTTTTT
>TRBJ2-7|TRBV5-1|NA|NA
CASSSVGLYEQYF
TGCGCCAGCAGCTCGGTGGGCCTCTACGAGCAGTACTTC
>TRBJ1-2|TRBV9|NA|NA
CASSVEARVTVKGYTF
TGTGCCAGCAGCGTAGAAGCCAGGGTTACGGTAAAGGGCTACACCTTC
>TRBJ1-2|TRBV27|TRBD1|NA
CASSPGQGRGGDSGYTF
TGTGCCAGCAGTCCAGGACAGGGGAGGGGAGGTGATTCTGGCTACACCTTC
>TRBJ1-2|TRBV7-9|NA|NA
CASSLDPTDNGYTF
TGTGCCAGCAGCTTAGACCCAACAGATAATGGCTACACCTTC
>TRBJ1-1|TRBV3-1/TRBV3-2|TRBD1|NA
CASSQGTGRTEAFF
TGTGCCAGCAGCCAAGGGACAGGGAGGACTGAAGCTTTCTTT
>TRBJ1-4|TRBV7-2|TRBD1|NA
CASSLGQGYEKLFF
TGTGCCAGCAGCTTAGGACAGGGGTATGAAAAACTGTTTTTT
>TRBJ2-7|TRBV19|TRBD1|NA
CASRLSGQGKLYEQYF
TGTGCCAGTAGATTAAGCGGACAGGGAAAGCTCTACGAGCAGTACTTC
>TRBJ2-7|TRBV4-1|TRBD2|NA
CASSQAGLAFEQYF
TGCGCCAGCAGCCAAGCGGGACTAGCGTTCGAGCAGTACTTC
>TRBJ2-7|TRBV11-2|NA|NA
CASSLASLEQYF
TGTGCCAGCAGCTTAGCTAGCCTCGAGCAGTACTTC
>TRBJ1-4|TRBV5-4|NA|NA
CASSLATRGGELFF
TGTGCCAGCAGCTTGGCGACCCGAGGGGGGGAACTGTTTTTT
>TRBJ2-1|TRBV27|TRBD2|NA
CASGGSGTYNEQFF
TGTGCCAGCGGGGGTAGCGGGACATACAATGAGCAGTTCTTC
>TRBJ2-2|TRBV27|NA|NA
CASSLSPTAGELFF
TGTGCCAGCAGTTTATCACCTACGGCCGGGGAGCTGTTTTTT
>TRBJ1-1|TRBV28|NA|NA
CASSYGQVDTEAFF
TGTGCCAGCAGTTACGGCCAGGTGGACACTGAAGCTTTCTTT
>TRBJ1-1|TRBV2|NA|NA
CASAGTQNTEAFF
TGTGCCAGCGCCGGGACACAGAACACTGAAGCTTTCTTT
>TRBJ1-5|TRBV3-1/TRBV3-2|NA|NA
CASSPSRGGSQPQHF
TGTGCCAGCAGCCCCTCACGGGGGGGGAGTCAGCCCCAGCATTTT
>TRBJ2-7|TRBV27|TRBD1|NA
CASSPGQSYEQYF
TGTGCCAGCAGCCCGGGACAGTCCTACGAGCAGTACTTC
>TRBJ2-7|TRBV6-4|TRBD2|once
CASSDPQKTSGRSNEQYF
TGTGCCAGCAGTGACCCCCAAAAGACTAGCGGGAGGAGCAACGAGCAGTACTTC
>TRBJ1-5|TRBV6-5|TRBD1|NA
CASSMAGGSNQPQHF
TGTGCCAGCAGTATGGCAGGGGGTTCCAATCAGCCCCAGCATTTT
>TRBJ1-1|TRBV10-2|TRBD1|NA
CASSERTGRAFF
TGCGCCAGCAGTGAACGGACAGGGAGGGCTTTCTTT
>TRBJ1-2|TRBV5-4|TRBD1|NA
CASSPGQGIFGYTF
TGTGCCAGCAGCCCCGGACAGGGGATTTTTGGCTACACCTTC
>TRBJ2-7|TRBV7-8|NA|once
CASSLSQKGVYEQYF
TGTGCCAGCAGCTTATCACAGAAGGGGGTCTACGAGCAGTACTTC
>TRBJ2-1|TRBV4-2|TRBD2|NA
CASSSSSTSGNNEQFF
TGTGCCAGCAGTTCCTCTTCGACTAGCGGAAACAATGAGCAGTTCTTC
>TRBJ2-7|TRBV7-9|NA|NA
CASSPQSGPYEQYF
TGTGCCAGCAGCCCTCAAAGTGGCCCCTACGAGCAGTACTTC
>TRBJ1-1|TRBV2|NA|once
CASRDNMNTEAFF
TGTGCCAGCCGGGACAATATGAACACTGAAGCTTTCTTT
>TRBJ2-4|TRBV6-1|TRBD1|NA
CASRELPGQILAKNIQYF
TGTGCCAGCAGGGAACTTCCGGGACAGATTTTAGCCAAAAACATTCAGTACTTC
>TRBJ2-5|TRBV10-2|TRBD2|NA
CASGTSGETQYF
TGCGCCAGCGGGACTAGCGGAGAGACCCAGTACTTC
>TRBJ1-4|TRBV5-1|NA|NA
CASSTASTGSQLFF
TGCGCCAGCAGCACGGCCTCCACAGGGAGCCAACTGTTTTTT
>TRBJ1-5|TRBV6-5|TRBD1|NA
CATSTGGLNQPQHF
TGTGCCACCTCGACAGGGGGCCTCAATCAGCCCCAGCATTTT
>TRBJ1-1|TRBV5-4|NA|NA
CASSLGQFEAFF
TGTGCCAGCAGCTTGGGACAGTTTGAAGCTTTCTTT
>TRBJ2-7|TRBV27|TRBD2|NA
CASSLAGHYSYEQYF
TGTGCCAGCAGCCTAGCGGGCCACTATTCCTACGAGCAGTACTTC
>TRBJ2-7|TRBV7-8|TRBD1|NA
CASSLRDRESEQYF
TGTGCCAGCAGCCTTCGGGACAGGGAATCCGAGCAGTACTTC
>TRBJ2-7|TRBV27|TRBD1|NA
CATRGQGNGIRHEQYF
TGTGCCACCCGGGGACAGGGAAACGGGATCCGCCACGAGCAGTACTTC
>TRBJ2-7|TRBV5-1|NA|NA
CASSTEEGEQYF
TGCGCCAGCAGCACGGAGGAGGGTGAGCAGTACTTC
>TRBJ1-3|TRBV6-6|TRBD1|NA
CASSYPGQDSGNTIYF
TGTGCCAGCAGTTACCCGGGACAGGACTCTGGAAACACCATATATTTT
>TRBJ1-2|TRBV3-1/TRBV3-2|TRBD1|NA
CASSQDGRGYGYTF
TGTGCCAGCAGCCAAGACGGCAGGGGGTATGGCTACACCTTC
>TRBJ1-5|TRBV28|NA|NA
CASLDATRSNQPQHF
TGTGCCAGCTTGGATGCAACGCGGAGCAATCAGCCCCAGCATTTT
>TRBJ2-5|TRBV19|TRBD2|NA
CASNPGGVGETQYF
TGTGCCAGTAATCCGGGAGGAGTAGGAGAGACCCAGTACTTC
>TRBJ2-1|TRBV29-1|TRBD2|NA
CSVELGLVTEYNEQFF
TGCAGCGTTGAGTTAGGACTAGTAACGGAATACAATGAGCAGTTCTTC